The sequence of this TCR beta chain was determined in a study of Ad26.COV2.S vaccination and SARS-CoV-2 variants. Study observations and caveats: It was vaccine recipients, not placebo recipients, who had the higher spike-specific TCR breadth. In vaccinated individuals, spike-specific CD8+ and CD4+ T cell responses reportedly displayed substantial breadth.

TCRdb's table, derived via immunoSEQ multiplex PCR, lists solely in-frame clones and lacks some. The repertoire consists of about 390,000 clones, with approximately 91% occurring once and the leading ten covering approximately 3.7%. Treatment described: around 19 received Ad26.COV2.S at low or high dose, single or two shots; a few received placebo; per-sample allocation not given. Day 63 after the first injection of vaccine or placebo was the sampling time. Germline V gene data show CDR1 as MGHDK and CDR2 as SYGVNS. The CDR3 sequence is 12 residues long. Trimming pared 8 bases from V and 6 bases from J, leaving 13 bases between. As regards this clone: Its specificity is not known.

Sequenced material: peripheral blood, taken in a trial of Ad26.COV2.S vaccine versus placebo. The chain carries TRBV25-1 and TRBJ1-1, with D tentatively TRBD1 (6 bases). This TCR came from a person between 18 and 65 years old who received the Ad26.COV2.S COVID-19 vaccine or a placebo. Here the CDR3 reads CASARGASEAFF. Written as DNA, the CDR3 is TGTGCCAGCGCCCGGGGGGCCTCTGAAGCTTTCTTT.